The next 27 T cell receptor beta chains were all read from a single sample in a study of T cells after yellow fever vaccination. TCRdb reanalysed the 5' RACE reads using MiXCR and keeps one entry per CDR3 protein. The sample records 150,000 to 200,000 distinct CDR3 sequences, roughly a tenth being singletons. Source: CD8+ T cells sorted from PBMCs, taken 45 days after the yellow fever booster vaccination. Receptors were obtained from a man in his late teens or twenties who received the YFV17D yellow fever vaccine.

In its sample, this clonotype was seen a few times. This rearrangement joins TRBV7-3 to TRBJ2-1; no reliable D call. This CDR3 comprises 15 residues. With 5 bases removed from V and 6 bases from J, the gap between germline ends came to 17 bases. Germline V CDR1 and CDR2: SGHTA, FQGTGA. The CDR3 DNA follows: TGTGCCAGCAGCCATCGACTGGGCGAAGGCAATGAGCAGTTCTTC. Translation: CASSHRLGEGNEQFF.

This clonotype came up a few times. This chain uses TRBV19 with TRBJ1-1; D gene uncertain. Germline V gene sequence: CDR1 LNHDA, CDR2 SQIVND (reference sequence). The CDR3 totals 11 residues. V was clipped by 5 bases and J by 3 bases, with 4 bases between them. The CDR3 protein is CASSGYTEAFF. The CDR3 DNA reads as TGTGCCAGTAGTGGCTACACTGAAGCTTTCTTT.

This clonotype was detected a few times. V usage is TRBV6-2 or TRBV6-3 and J usage is TRBJ2-7; D gene ambiguous. With 2 bases removed from V and 2 bases from J, the gap between germline ends came to 22 bases. CDR3 size: 18 residues. CDR1 is MNHEY, CDR2 SVGEGT, per germline. CDR3 DNA: TGTGCCAGCAGTTACAACTCGGGCCCGACACATCCTACCTACGAGCAGTACTTC. Translated, it gives CASSYNSGPTHPTYEQYF.

This clonotype has a count of ten or more. The chain recombines TRBV4-3 with TRBJ1-1; a weak D match, TRBD1 (6 bases). The germline CDR1 and CDR2 sequences are LGHNA and YSLEER. This CDR3 comprises 19 residues. V was cut by 0 bases and J by 5 bases, with 25 bases left in between. The CDR3 nucleotides are TGCGCCAGCAGCCAAGATCACCAGGAACAGGGAGCGTTGGGGACTGAAGCTTTCTTT. Residues: CASSQDHQEQGALGTEAFF.

This clonotype appeared many times. J is TRBJ2-6 and V is TRBV30; D not certain. The germline V and J ends were trimmed by 6 bases and 0 bases, with 9 bases remaining between them. This CDR3 comprises 14 residues. The germline V gene has CDR1 GTSNPN and CDR2 SVGIG (reference sequence). CDR3 nucleotide sequence: TGTGCCTGCCAGAAAGACTCTGGGGCCAACGTCCTGACTTTC. Encoded protein: CACQKDSGANVLTF.

This clonotype was observed a handful of times. This chain connects TRBV7-6 to TRBJ2-1; 14 bases agree with TRBD2. Germline trimming cut 8 bases from V and 8 bases from J; bases unmatched to any gene: 11. The CDR3 has 16 amino acids. Germline CDR1 and CDR2: SGHVS and FNYEAQ. The CDR3 coding sequence is TGTGCCAGCTCGGACAGACTAGCGGGGGGGCTAGATGAGCAGTTCTTC. Amino acid sequence: CASSDRLAGGLDEQFF. The whole variable domain, remainder taken from reference TRBV7-6 and TRBJ2-1, is GAGVSQSPRYKVTKRGQDVALRCDPISGHVSLYWYRQALGQGPEFLTYFNYEAQQDKSGLPNDRFSAERPEGSISTLTIQRTEQRDSAMYRCASSDRLAGGLDEQFFGPGTRLTVL.

V gene TRBV9 combines with J gene TRBJ1-1, with no clear D. CDR3 length: 17 residues. Germline-derived CDR1 and CDR2 are SGDLS and YYNGEE. The ends were cut back, 0 bases at V and 0 bases at J, with 15 bases in the middle. As DNA, the CDR3 is TGTGCCAGCAGCGTAGATCAATCGGGCAGGATGAACACTGAAGCTTTCTTT. It encodes CASSVDQSGRMNTEAFF.

The gene calls are TRBV6-2 or TRBV6-3 and TRBJ1-5; weak D call: TRBD1 (6 bases). Germline CDR1 is MNHEY and CDR2 is SVGEGT. V shed 6 bases and J shed 6 bases, with 18 bases lying between them. The CDR3 loop spans 15 amino acids. This chain's CDR3 is CASSPDRLGGQPQHF. The DNA for the CDR3 is TGTGCCAGCAGCCCCGACAGGCTCGGGGGTCAGCCCCAGCATTTT.

This clonotype occurred a few times. This CDR3 is CSVLFFTEAFF. The CDR3 DNA is TGCAGCGTCCTGTTTTTCACTGAAGCTTTCTTT. The chain couples TRBV29-1 to TRBJ1-1, with no clear D. V was pared by 6 bases and J by 4 bases, with 9 bases between. This CDR3 contains 11 residues. Germline assignment: CDR1 SQVTM and CDR2 ANQGSEA.

The rearrangement joins TRBV7-9 to TRBJ1-1; D is undetermined. Germline V gene lookup returns CDR1 SEHNR and CDR2 FQNEAQ (reference sequence). The V end was cut by 3 bases, the J end by 6 bases, with 5 bases between. The CDR3 covers 11 residues. The CDR3 protein is CASSLEPEAFF. The CDR3 DNA follows: TGTGCCAGCAGCTTGGAACCTGAAGCTTTCTTT.

At least ten counts were recorded for this clonotype. The J gene is TRBJ1-5, the V gene TRBV4-2; no reliable D call. This CDR3 region has 14 residues. Germline V CDR1 and CDR2: LGHNA, YNFKEQ. Trimming cost V 1 base and J 0 bases, with 4 bases left between them. Here the CDR3 DNA reads TGTGCCAGCAGCCAAGGTAATAGCAATCAGCCCCAGCATTTT. Encoded protein: CASSQGNSNQPQHF.

This clonotype has at least ten counts. CDR3 coding DNA: TGCAGCGTTGCACCAATGAACACTGAAGCTTTCTTT. Protein sequence: CSVAPMNTEAFF. The chain is built from TRBV29-1 and TRBJ1-1; the D is unclear. Germline V gene data show CDR1 as SQVTM and CDR2 as ANQGSEA. The ends were cut back, 4 bases at V and 0 bases at J, with 6 bases in the middle. This CDR3 spans 12 amino acids.

This clonotype has only a few counts. The chain couples TRBV6-5 to TRBJ2-1, with 12 bases lining up with TRBD2. There are 15 residues in the CDR3. V shed 2 bases and J 5 bases; nucleotides not matched to a gene: 1. Germline values: CDR1 MNHEY, CDR2 SVGAGI. The CDR3 bases are TGTGCCAGCAGTTACGGACTAGCGGGACACAATGAGCAGTTCTTC. Protein sequence: CASSYGLAGHNEQFF.

The chain couples TRBV27 to TRBJ2-7; no clear D. From germline, CDR1 is MNHEY and CDR2 SMNVEV (reference sequence). Trimming shortened V by 8 bases and J by 2 bases, and 16 bases separated the two germline ends. The CDR3 totals 14 residues. DNA of the CDR3: TGTGCCAGCGCATTCCGTCTTGGGACCTACGAGCAGTACGTC. Protein product: CASAFRLGTYEQYV.

This clonotype was counted only a few times. The chain uses TRBV7-9 and TRBJ2-2; 11 nucleotides agree with TRBD1. V trimming: 5 bases; J trimming: 2 bases; junction bases outside the gene matches: 4. This CDR3 spans 16 amino acids. CDR1 SEHNR and CDR2 FQNEAQ come from the germline V gene (reference sequence). Written as DNA, the CDR3 is TGTGCCAGCAGCCCAAGGACAGGGGGCAACACCGGGGAGCTGTTTTTT. Encoded protein: CASSPRTGGNTGELFF.

This rearrangement joins TRBV29-1 to TRBJ1-2, with D tentatively TRBD1 (5 bases). This CDR3 has 14 amino acids. Trimming removed 6 bases at V and 4 bases at J, with 18 bases between. Germline V gene sequence: CDR1 SQVTM, CDR2 ANQGSEA. The CDR3 DNA is TGCAGCGTCGGATGGGGGGATGGGAGCTATGGCTACACCTTC. It specifies CSVGWGDGSYGYTF. Full variable domain (rest looked up from reference TRBV29-1 and TRBJ1-2): SAVISQKPSRDICQRGTSLTIQCQVDSQVTMMFWYRQQPGQSLTLIATANQGSEATYESGFVIDKFPISRPNLTFSTLTVSNMSPEDSSIYLCSVGWGDGSYGYTFGSGTRLTVV.

This chain joins TRBV5-4 and TRBJ2-1; D possibly uses TRBD1 or TRBD2 (5 bases each). This CDR3 region has 13 residues. Germline CDR1 and CDR2: SGHNT and YYREEE (reference sequence). V lost 9 bases and J lost 3, with 13 bases in between. The CDR3 protein is CATRDPDYNEQFF. The CDR3 region has the DNA TGTGCCACTCGGGACCCGGACTACAATGAGCAGTTCTTC. Filled out from reference TRBV5-4 and TRBJ2-1, the complete variable domain reads ETGVTQSPTHLIKTRGQQVTLRCSSQSGHNTVSWYQQALGQGPQFIFQYYREEENGRGNFPPRFSGLQFPNYSSELNVNALELDDSALYLCATRDPDYNEQFFGPGTRLTVL.

The chain is built from TRBV6-6 and TRBJ1-1, with a possible D match to TRBD1 (5 bases). Germline CDR1 MNHNY, CDR2 SVGAGI (reference sequence). This CDR3 spans 15 amino acids. V shed 7 bases and J shed 4 bases, with 19 bases lying between them. CDR3 in DNA: TGTGCCAGCATTTATGGGACGGTCGGCGCCACTGAAGCTTTCTTT. Translating gives CASIYGTVGATEAFF.

This clonotype has just a few counts. This chain joins TRBV6-5 and TRBJ2-3, with a weak D call TRBD1 (7 bases). Germline V CDR1 and CDR2: MNHEY, SVGAGI. V lost 0 bases to trimming and J lost 4 bases, with 11 bases between them. This CDR3 contains 15 residues. Here the CDR3 reads CASSYSTGEADTQYF. Written as DNA, the CDR3 is TGTGCCAGCAGTTACTCCACAGGGGAGGCAGATACGCAGTATTTT.

This clonotype was recorded many times. The chain is built from TRBV20-1 and TRBJ2-7; 9 bases match TRBD2. After removal of 5 bases from V and 3 bases from J, the junction contained 11 bases not matched to a gene. The CDR3 runs 15 residues. Germline loops: CDR1 DFQATT, CDR2 SNEGSKA (reference sequence). The CDR3 loop is CSASIAGAPLYEQYV. CDR3 nucleotide sequence: TGCAGTGCTTCCATAGCGGGGGCCCCGCTCTACGAGCAGTACGTC.

The J gene is TRBJ2-7, the V gene TRBV4-2, with 8 nucleotides matching TRBD2. The CDR3 length is 15 residues. V lost 0 bases and J lost 4; bases outside the gene matches: 5. The germline CDR1 and CDR2 sequences are LGHNA and YNFKEQ. The CDR3 nucleotides read TGTGCCAGCAGCCAAGATCTAACTAGCGGTTACGAGCAGTACGTC. It is translated as CASSQDLTSGYEQYV.

The rearrangement joins TRBV7-9 to TRBJ2-7; 7 nucleotides align to TRBD2. V lost 6 bases and J lost 5; bases outside the gene matches: 10. The germline V gene encodes CDR1 SEHNR and CDR2 FQNEAQ (reference sequence). The length of the CDR3 is 14 residues. CDR3 sequence (DNA): TGTGCCAGCAGAGATTGGGGGGGTAGCCACGAGCAGTACTTC. It yields the protein CASRDWGGSHEQYF.

This clonotype was observed at least ten times. This chain links TRBV7-8 with TRBJ2-5; 10 nucleotides match TRBD2. The CDR3 length is 17 residues. Trimming at V came to 3 bases and at J to 4 bases, leaving 11 bases not matched to a gene. CDR1 and CDR2 (germline): SGHVS, FQNEAQ. In DNA, the CDR3 is TGTGCCAGCAGCTTGGGGCCGGGACTAGCGTTAGGAGAGACCCAGTACTTC. This encodes CASSLGPGLALGETQYF.

The J gene is TRBJ2-1, the V gene TRBV28, with 7 nucleotides matching TRBD2. The V segment lost 3 bases and the J segment 4 bases; nucleotides outside the gene matches: 3. Looked up from germline, CDR1 is MDHEN and CDR2 is SYDVKM. The length of the CDR3 is 14 residues. The CDR3, as DNA: TGTGCCAGCAGTTTGCTAGCGGTTTACAATGAGCAGTTCTTC. The encoded protein is CASSLLAVYNEQFF.

The chain is built from TRBV20-1 and TRBJ2-7; D uncertain. The CDR3 contains 14 residues. The ends were cut back, 3 bases at V and 2 bases at J, with 14 bases in the middle. The germline gives CDR1 DFQATT, CDR2 SNEGSKA (reference sequence). The CDR3 sequence is CSASDPGGTYEQYF. DNA of the CDR3: TGCAGTGCTAGTGACCCGGGCGGAACCTACGAGCAGTACTTC.

The chain uses TRBV6-5 and TRBJ2-1; 10 bases align to TRBD2. J gave up 4 bases and V 10 bases, and 7 bases lay outside the gene matches. This CDR3 region has 14 residues. Germline assignment: CDR1 MNHEY and CDR2 SVGAGI. The CDR3 bases are TGTGCCACCGGGTTAGCGGGGGGATACAATGAGCAGTTCTTC. It translates to CATGLAGGYNEQFF.

This clonotype was seen a handful of times. The rearrangement links TRBV5-1 to TRBJ2-7, with D tentatively TRBD1 (6 bases). The CDR3 contains 12 residues. V shed 6 bases and J shed 7 bases, with 14 bases lying between them. The V gene's germline CDR1 is SGHRS and CDR2 YFSETQ. The CDR3 protein is CASKHRVGEQYV. The CDR3, as DNA: TGCGCCAGCAAGCACAGGGTTGGGGAGCAGTACGTC.